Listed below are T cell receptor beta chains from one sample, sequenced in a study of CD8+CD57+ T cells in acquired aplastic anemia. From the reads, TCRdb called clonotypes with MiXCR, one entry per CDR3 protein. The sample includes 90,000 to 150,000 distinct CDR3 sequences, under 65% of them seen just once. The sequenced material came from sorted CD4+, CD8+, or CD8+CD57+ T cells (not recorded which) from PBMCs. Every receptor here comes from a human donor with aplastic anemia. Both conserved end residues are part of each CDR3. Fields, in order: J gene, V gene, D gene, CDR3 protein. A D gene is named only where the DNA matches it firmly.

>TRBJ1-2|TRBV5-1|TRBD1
CASSLRRGPDGYTF
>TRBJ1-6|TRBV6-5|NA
CASSYSGGFNSPLHF
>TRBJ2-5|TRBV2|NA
CASSEARDLQETQYF
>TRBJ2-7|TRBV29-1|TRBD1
CSVEGGTASSYEQYF
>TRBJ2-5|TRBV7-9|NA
CASRSAVQESQYF
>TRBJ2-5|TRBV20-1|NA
CSARGSRKETQYF
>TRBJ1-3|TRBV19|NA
CASSMNLGGSGNTIYF
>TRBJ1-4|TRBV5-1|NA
CASSFGISEKLFF
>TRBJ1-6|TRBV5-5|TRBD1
CASSFLTGTPNSSLHF
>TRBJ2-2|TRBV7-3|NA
CASSLGPGGSGELFF
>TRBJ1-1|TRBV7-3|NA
CASSFQWNTEAFF
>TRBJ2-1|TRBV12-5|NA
CASGDSGRPHNEQFF
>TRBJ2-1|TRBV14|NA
CASSPRGLGSMQDEQFF
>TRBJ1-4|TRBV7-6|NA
CASSPGGVRYEKLFF
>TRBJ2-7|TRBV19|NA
CASSPGQSYEQYF
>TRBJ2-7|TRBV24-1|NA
CATSEATGVGGYEQYF
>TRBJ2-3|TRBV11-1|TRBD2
CASTPYPLADISTDTQYF
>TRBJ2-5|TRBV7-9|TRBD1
CASSLGTGETQYF
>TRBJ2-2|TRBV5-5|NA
CASSLDGTGELFF
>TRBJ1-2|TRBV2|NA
CAGSESRNYGYTF
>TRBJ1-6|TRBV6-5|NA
CASSSPAPVGPLHF
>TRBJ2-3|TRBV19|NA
CASRVETGGADTQYF
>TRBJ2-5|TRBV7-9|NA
CASSTLTGSGETQYF
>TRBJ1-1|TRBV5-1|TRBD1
CASSFWTTGAGVEAFF
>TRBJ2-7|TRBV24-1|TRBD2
CATSDPSVAGGWEQYF
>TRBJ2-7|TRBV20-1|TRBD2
CSASSMASGRTYEQYF
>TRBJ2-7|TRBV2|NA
CASSASSEQYF
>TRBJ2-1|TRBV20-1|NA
CSARDQPGGPPYF
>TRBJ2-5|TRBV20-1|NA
CSAIGPGLTPETQYF
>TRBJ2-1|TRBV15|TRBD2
CATSRALAGAYEQFF
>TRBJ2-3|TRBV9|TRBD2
CASSPRLAALDTQYF
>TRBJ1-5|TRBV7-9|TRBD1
CASSLATGGAEPQHF
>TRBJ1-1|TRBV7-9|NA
CASTGTNRPFGAFF
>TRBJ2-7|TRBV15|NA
CATSPYPGRGDEQYF
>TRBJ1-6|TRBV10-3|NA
CATRENSPLHF
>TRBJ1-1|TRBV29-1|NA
CSVAERGNTEAFF
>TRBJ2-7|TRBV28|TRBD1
CASSFDRGAYEQYF
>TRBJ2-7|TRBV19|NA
CASSRVAGLRYEQYF
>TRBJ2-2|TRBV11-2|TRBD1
CASSLETTGGIGELFF
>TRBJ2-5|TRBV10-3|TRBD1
CAISERDRGQETQYF
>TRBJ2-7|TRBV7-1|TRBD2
CASSSSSGTPYEQYF
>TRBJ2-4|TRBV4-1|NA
CASSQVMGSVKNIQYF
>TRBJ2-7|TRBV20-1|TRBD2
CSARLAGVNEQYF
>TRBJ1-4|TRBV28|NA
CAIQPTGVAGEKLFF
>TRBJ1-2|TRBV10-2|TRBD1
CASSERGTGKIGGYTF
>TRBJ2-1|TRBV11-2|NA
CASKSGGRTYNEQFF
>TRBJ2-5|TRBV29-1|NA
CSVVLGVQETQYF
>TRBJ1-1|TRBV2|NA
CASGPINPEAFF
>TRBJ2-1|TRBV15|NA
CATSRALGLPQNEQFF
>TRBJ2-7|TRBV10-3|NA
CAISARDGYEQYF
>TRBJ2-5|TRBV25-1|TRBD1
CASTQLAGTGIETQYF